In its sample, the clone carrying this T cell receptor (beta chain) was seen many times. The antigen is undetermined. Samples came from axillary lymph nodes draining the breast cancer. Germline V gene sequence: CDR1 KGHSH, CDR2 LQKENI. CDR3 length equals 16 residues. Between the trimmed V and J ends, which lost 2 bases and 0 bases, there was a span of 8 bases. The data derive from a study of breast tumors, draining lymph nodes, adjacent tissues. Study results and limitations: Compared with lymph nodes, tumors were less diverse; compared with nontumor tissue, more. Tumor and nontumor repertoires were significantly more similar in luminal-like than in basal-like breast cancer. The data were judged consistent with most tumor T cells coming from lymph node and expanding in tumor.

Each CDR3 protein gets one entry after TCRdb re-called the multiplex PCR reads with MiXCR. Altogether some 150,000 distinct CDR3 sequences are present, around a third being singletons, with the ten largest covering 3% to 4%. The sequencing input was axillary lymph node tissue. The receptor was derived from a female donor with breast cancer. Some clones in this sample may be carry-over from other donors' samples. The chain couples TRBV18 to TRBJ1-6, with D uncertain. The CDR3 DNA follows: TGTGCCAGCTCACCAGTCGGGAGCTCCTATAATTCACCCCTCCACTTT. As protein: CASSPVGSSYNSPLHF.